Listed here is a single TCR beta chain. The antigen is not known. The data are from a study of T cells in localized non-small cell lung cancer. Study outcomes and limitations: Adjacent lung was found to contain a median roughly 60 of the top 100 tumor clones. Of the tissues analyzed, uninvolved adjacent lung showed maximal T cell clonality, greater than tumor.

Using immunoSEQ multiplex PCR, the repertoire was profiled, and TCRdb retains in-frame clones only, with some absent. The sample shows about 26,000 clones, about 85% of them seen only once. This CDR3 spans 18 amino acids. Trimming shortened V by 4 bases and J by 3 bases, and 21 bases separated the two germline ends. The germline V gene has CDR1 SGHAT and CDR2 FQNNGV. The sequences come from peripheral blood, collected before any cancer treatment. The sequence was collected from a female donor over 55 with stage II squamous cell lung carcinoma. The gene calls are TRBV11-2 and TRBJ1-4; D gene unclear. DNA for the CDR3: TGTGCCAGCAGCTCCGTCCCCCCGTCTAGAAAAGCTAATGAAAAACTGTTTTTT. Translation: CASSSVPPSRKANEKLFF.